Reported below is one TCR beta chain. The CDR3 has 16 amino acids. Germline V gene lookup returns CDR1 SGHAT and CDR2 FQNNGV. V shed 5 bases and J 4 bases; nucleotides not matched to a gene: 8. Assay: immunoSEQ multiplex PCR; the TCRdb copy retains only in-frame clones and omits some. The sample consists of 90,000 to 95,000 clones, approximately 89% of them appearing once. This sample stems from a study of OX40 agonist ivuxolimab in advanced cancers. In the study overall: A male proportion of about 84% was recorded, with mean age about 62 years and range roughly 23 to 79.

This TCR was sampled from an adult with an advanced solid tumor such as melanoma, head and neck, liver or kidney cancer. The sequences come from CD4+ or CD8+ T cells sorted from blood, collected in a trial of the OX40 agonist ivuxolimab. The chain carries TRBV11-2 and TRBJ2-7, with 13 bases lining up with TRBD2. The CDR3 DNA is TGTGCCAGCAGCCCATGGACTAGCGGGAGTGGTTACGAGCAGTACTTC. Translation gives CASSPWTSGSGYEQYF. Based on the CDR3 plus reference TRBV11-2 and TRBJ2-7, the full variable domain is EAGVAQSPRYKIIEKRQSVAFWCNPISGHATLYWYQQILGQGPKLLIQFQNNGVVDDSQLPKDRFSAERLKGVDSTLKIQPAKLEDSAVYLCASSPWTSGSGYEQYFGPGTRLTVT.